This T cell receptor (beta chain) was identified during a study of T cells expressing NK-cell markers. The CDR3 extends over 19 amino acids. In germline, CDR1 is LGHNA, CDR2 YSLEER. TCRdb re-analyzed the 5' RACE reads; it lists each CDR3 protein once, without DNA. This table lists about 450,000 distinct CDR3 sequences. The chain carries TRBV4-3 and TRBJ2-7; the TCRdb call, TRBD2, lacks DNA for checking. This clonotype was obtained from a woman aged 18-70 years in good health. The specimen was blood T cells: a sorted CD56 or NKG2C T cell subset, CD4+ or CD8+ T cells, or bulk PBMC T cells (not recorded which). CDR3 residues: CASSQVNLLAGASSYEQYF.